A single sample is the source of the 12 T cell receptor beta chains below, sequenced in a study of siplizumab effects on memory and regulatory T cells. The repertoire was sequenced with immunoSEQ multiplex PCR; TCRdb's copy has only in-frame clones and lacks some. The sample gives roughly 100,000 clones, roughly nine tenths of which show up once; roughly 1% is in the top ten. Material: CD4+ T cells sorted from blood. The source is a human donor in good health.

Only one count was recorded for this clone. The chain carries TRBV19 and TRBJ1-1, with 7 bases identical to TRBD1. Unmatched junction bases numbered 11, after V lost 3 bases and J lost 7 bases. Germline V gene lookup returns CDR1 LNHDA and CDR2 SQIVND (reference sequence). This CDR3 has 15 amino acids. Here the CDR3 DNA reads TGTGCCAGTAGTATTACCGGAGGGGGCTACGTTGAAGCTTTCTTT. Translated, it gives CASSITGGGYVEAFF.

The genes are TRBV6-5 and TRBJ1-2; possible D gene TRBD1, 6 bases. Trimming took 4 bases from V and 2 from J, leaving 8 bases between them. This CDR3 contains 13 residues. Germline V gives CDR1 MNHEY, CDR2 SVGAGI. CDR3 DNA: TGTGCCAGCAGTTTGGACAGCAACTATGGCTACACCTTC. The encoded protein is CASSLDSNYGYTF.

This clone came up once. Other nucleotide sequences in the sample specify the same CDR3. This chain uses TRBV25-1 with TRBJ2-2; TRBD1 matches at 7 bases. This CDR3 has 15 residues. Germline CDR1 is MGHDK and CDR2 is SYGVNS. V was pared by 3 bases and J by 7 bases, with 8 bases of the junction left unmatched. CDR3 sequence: CASSDYRGASGELFF. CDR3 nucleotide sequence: TGTGCCAGCAGTGATTACAGGGGTGCGAGCGGGGAGCTGTTTTTT.

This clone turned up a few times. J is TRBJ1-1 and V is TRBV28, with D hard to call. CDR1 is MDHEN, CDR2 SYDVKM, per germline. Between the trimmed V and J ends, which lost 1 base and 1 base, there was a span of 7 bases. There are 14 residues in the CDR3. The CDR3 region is CASSLYLENTEAFF. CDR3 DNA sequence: TGTGCCAGCAGTTTATATCTGGAGAACACTGAAGCTTTCTTT.

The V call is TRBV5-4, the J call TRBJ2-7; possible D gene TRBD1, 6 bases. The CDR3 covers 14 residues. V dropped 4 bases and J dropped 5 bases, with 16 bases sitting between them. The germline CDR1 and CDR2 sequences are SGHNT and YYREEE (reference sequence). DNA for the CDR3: TGTGCCAGCAGCCCACCCAGGGGCCTGAACGAGCAGTACTTC. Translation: CASSPPRGLNEQYF.

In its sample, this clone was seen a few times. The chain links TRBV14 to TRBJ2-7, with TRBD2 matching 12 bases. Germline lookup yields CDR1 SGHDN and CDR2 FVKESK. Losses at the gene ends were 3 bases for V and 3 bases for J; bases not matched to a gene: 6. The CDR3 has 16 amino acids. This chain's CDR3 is CASSQLAGGHDYEQYF. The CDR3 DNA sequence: TGTGCCAGCAGCCAGCTAGCGGGAGGGCACGACTACGAGCAGTACTTC.

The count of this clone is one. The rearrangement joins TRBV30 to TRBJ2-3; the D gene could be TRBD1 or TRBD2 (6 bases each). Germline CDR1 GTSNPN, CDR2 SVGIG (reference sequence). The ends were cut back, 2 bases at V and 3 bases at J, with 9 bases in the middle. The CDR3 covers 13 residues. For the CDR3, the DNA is TGTGCCTGGAGTAGGGGGGAAACAGATACGCAGTATTTT. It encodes CAWSRGETDTQYF.

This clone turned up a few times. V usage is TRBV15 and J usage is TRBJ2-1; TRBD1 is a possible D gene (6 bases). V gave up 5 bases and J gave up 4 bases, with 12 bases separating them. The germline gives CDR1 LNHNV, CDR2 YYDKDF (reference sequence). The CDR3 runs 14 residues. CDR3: CATSPGVGYNEQFF. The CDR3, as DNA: TGTGCCACCAGCCCAGGGGTTGGATACAATGAGCAGTTCTTC.

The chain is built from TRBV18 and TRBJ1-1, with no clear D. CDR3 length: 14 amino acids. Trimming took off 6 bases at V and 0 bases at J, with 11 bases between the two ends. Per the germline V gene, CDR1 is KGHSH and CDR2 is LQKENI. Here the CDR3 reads CASSPGIMNTEAFF. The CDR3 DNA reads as TGTGCCAGCTCCCCGGGTATCATGAACACTGAAGCTTTCTTT.

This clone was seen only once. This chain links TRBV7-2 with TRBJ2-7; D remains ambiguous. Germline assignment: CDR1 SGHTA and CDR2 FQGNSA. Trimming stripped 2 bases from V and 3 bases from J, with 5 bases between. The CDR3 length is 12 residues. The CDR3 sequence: CASSLSVYEQYF. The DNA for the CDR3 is TGTGCCAGCAGCTTATCCGTCTACGAGCAGTACTTC.

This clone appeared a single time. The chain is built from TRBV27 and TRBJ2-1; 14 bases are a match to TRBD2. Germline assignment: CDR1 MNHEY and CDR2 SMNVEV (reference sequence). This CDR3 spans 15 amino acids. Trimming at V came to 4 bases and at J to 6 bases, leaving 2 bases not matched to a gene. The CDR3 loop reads CASSWTSGRRNEQFF. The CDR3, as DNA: TGTGCCAGCAGTTGGACTAGCGGGAGGCGCAATGAGCAGTTCTTC.

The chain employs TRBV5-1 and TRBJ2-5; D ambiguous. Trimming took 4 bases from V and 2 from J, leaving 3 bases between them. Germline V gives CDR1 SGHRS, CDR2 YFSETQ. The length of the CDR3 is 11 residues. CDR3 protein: CASSQQETQYF. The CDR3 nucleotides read TGCGCCAGCAGCCAACAAGAGACCCAGTACTTC.